A single sample gave rise to the 10 T cell receptor beta chains below, sequenced in a study of cytomegalovirus exposure and HLA in healthy donors. Researchers ran the PCR with 60 Vbeta and 13 Jbeta primers. This table comes from immunoSEQ multiplex PCR, and its TCRdb copy is limited to in-frame clones, with some not included. Of about 170,000 clones in the sample, roughly 83% were seen once. The sequenced sample was PBMCs. These receptors all come from a boy between 2 and 10 years old in good health and CMV-seronegative.

This clone was counted only a few times. The V gene is TRBV5-4, the J gene TRBJ2-3; D possibly corresponds to TRBD2 (6 bases). This CDR3 comprises 15 residues. V was pared by 5 bases and J by 4 bases, with 17 bases between. CDR1 and CDR2 (germline): SGHNT, YYREEE (reference sequence). CDR3 in amino acids: CASRRDGGAADTQYF. The CDR3, as DNA: TGTGCCAGCAGACGGGACGGGGGAGCGGCAGATACGCAGTATTTT.

The gene calls are TRBV7-9 and TRBJ2-1; 14 bases are shared with TRBD2. The V gene end was trimmed by 5 bases and the J gene end by 7 bases; junction bases not matched to a gene: 7. Germline V gene lookup returns CDR1 SEHNR and CDR2 FQNEAQ (reference sequence). This CDR3 comprises 16 residues. The CDR3 protein is CASSIPGLAGVNEQFF. DNA of the CDR3: TGTGCCAGCAGCATTCCGGGACTAGCGGGAGTAAATGAGCAGTTCTTC.

The CDR3 DNA is TGTGCCAGCTCACCCAGTCGCCAGGGGAATGAAGCTTTCTTT. Translating it yields CASSPSRQGNEAFF. The chain joins TRBV18 to TRBJ1-1; the D gene is possibly TRBD1 (6 bases). Germline CDR1 reads KGHSH; CDR2 reads LQKENI. This CDR3 spans 14 amino acids. The ends were cut back, 3 bases at V and 7 bases at J, with 15 bases in the middle.

The chain has TRBV5-6 and TRBJ1-1; D call uncertain. The CDR3 has 11 residues. V was pared by 4 bases and J by 5 bases, with 6 bases between. The germline CDR1 and CDR2 sequences are SGHDT and YYEEEE. Here the CDR3 reads CASSAGTEAFF. CDR3 nucleotides: TGTGCCAGCAGCGCCGGGACTGAAGCTTTCTTT.

As for this clone: An end of the junction does not agree with germline; a read error may underlie this. The gene calls are TRBV7-9 and TRBJ2-5, with TRBD1 matching over 7 bases. Per germline, CDR1 SEHNR and CDR2 FQNEAQ (reference sequence). The CDR3 totals 14 residues. The CDR3: CSSSPGQYEETQYF. CDR3 coding DNA: TGTTCCAGCAGCCCGGGACAGTACGAAGAGACCCAGTACTTC.

The DNA of the CDR3 is TGTGCCAGCAACCCCTCTAGACAGGAGTATGGCTACACCTTC. Encoded protein: CASNPSRQEYGYTF. The V call is TRBV21-1, the J call TRBJ1-2; no DNA check was done on the table's D call, TRBD1. TRBV21-1 is flagged as a pseudogene. This CDR3 spans 14 amino acids.

The chain couples TRBV7-9 to TRBJ2-2; D gene ambiguous. The CDR3 spans 14 residues. Trimming took 5 bases from V and 4 from J, leaving 11 bases between them. Germline values: CDR1 SEHNR, CDR2 FQNEAQ (reference sequence). The CDR3 coding sequence is TGTGCCAGCAGCCGCCGAGAGATCACCGGGGAGCTGTTTTTT. Translated, it gives CASSRREITGELFF.

The chain uses TRBV6-5 and TRBJ1-1; tentatively, D is TRBD1 (6 bases). This CDR3 comprises 12 residues. Germline-derived CDR1 and CDR2 are MNHEY and SVGAGI. The V and J ends lost 6 bases and 1 base respectively, with 6 bases between them. In DNA, the CDR3 is TGTGCCAGCAGACAGGGGAACACTGAAGCTTTCTTT. Amino acid sequence: CASRQGNTEAFF.

CDR3 nucleotide sequence: TGTGCCAGCAGCGCCCCCCCAGGGGGCATCACTGAAGCTTTCTTT. Encoded protein: CASSAPPGGITEAFF. The gene calls are TRBV9 and TRBJ1-1; TRBD1 aligns across 8 bases. Germline lookup yields CDR1 SGDLS and CDR2 YYNGEE. V lost 3 bases, J lost 4 bases, and 8 bases stayed unmatched. CDR3 size: 15 residues.

The chain carries TRBV21-1 and TRBJ2-7; the D call in the table, TRBD1, was not verified against the DNA. TRBV21-1 is termed a pseudogene. This CDR3 is built from 16 residues. The CDR3: CASSLKGHARGNEQYV. CDR3 DNA: TGTGCCAGCAGCCTGAAAGGTCACGCCAGGGGAAACGAGCAGTACGTC.